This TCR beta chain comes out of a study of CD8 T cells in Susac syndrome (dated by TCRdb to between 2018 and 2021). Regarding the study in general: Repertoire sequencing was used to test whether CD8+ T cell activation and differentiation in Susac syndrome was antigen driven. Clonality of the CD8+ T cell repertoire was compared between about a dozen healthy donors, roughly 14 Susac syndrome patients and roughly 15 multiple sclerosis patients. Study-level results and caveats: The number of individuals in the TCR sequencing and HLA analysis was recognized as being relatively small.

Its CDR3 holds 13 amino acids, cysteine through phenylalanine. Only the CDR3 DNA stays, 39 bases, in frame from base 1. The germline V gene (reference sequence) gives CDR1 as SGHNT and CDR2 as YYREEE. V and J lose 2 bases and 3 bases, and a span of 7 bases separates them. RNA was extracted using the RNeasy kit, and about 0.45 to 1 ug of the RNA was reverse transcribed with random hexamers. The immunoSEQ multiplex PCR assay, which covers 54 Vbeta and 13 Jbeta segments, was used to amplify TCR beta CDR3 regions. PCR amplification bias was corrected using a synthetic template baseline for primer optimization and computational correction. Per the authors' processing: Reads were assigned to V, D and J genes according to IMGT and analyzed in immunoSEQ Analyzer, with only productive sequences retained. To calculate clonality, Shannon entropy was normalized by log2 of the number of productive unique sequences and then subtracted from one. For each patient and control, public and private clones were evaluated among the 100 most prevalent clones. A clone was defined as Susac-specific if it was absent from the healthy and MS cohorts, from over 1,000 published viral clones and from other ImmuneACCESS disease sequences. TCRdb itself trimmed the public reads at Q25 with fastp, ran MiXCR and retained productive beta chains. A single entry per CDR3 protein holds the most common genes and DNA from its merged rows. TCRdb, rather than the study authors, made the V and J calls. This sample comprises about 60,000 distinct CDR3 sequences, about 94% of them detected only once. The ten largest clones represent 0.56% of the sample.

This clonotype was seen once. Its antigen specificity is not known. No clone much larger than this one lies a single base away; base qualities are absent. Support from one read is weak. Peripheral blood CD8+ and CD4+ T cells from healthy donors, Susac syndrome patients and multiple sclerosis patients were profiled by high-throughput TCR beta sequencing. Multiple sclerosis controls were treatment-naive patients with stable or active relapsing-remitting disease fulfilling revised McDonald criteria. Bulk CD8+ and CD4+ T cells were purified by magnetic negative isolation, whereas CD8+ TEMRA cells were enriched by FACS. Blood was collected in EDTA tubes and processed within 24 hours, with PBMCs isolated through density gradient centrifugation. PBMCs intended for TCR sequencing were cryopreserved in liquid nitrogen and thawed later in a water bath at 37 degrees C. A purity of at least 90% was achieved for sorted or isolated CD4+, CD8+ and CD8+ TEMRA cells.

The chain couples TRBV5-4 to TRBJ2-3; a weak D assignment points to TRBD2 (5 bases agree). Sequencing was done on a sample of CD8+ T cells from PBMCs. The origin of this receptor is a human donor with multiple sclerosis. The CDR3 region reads CASSFRGTDTQYF. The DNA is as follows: TGTGCCAGCAGCTTCAGAGGGACAGATACGCAGTATTTT.